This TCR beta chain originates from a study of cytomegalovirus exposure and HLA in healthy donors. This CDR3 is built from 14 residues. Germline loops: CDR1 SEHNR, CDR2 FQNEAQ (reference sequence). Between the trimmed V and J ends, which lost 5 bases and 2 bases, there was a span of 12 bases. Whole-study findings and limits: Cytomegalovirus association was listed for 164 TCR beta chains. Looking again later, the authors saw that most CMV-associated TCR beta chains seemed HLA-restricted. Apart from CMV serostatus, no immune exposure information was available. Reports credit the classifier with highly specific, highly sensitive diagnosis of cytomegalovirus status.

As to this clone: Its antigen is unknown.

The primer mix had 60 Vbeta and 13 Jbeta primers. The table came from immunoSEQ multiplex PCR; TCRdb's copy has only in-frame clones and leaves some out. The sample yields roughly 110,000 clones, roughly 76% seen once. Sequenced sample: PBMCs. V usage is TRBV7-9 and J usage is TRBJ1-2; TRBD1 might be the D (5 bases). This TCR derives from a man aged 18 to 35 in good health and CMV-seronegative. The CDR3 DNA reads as TGTGCCAGCAGCAAGACAGCAGGGAACTATGGCTACACCTTC. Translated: CASSKTAGNYGYTF. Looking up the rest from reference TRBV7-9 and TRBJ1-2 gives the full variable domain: DTGVSQNPRHKITKRGQNVTFRCDPISEHNRLYWYRQTLGQGPEFLTYFQNEAQLEKSRLLSDRFSAERPKGSFSTLEIQRTEQGDSAMYLCASSKTAGNYGYTFGSGTRLTVV.